The clone carrying this T cell receptor (beta chain) was observed a handful of times. What it recognizes is unknown. These data originate in a study of CD8 T cells in ankylosing spondylitis. TCRdb ran MiXCR on the 5' RACE reads and lists one entry per CDR3 protein. The sample carries a few hundred thousand distinct CDR3 sequences, approximately 20% recorded once. Study-level points and caveats: Previous work reported some of these motif variants in the synovial fluid and blood of reactive arthritis. Characteristic of ankylosing spondylitis blood, it appeared, was a TCR beta motif comprising about eight highly homologous variants. Clones tied to disease were said to be significantly enriched in matched ankylosing spondylitis synovial fluid.

The trim removed 5 bases at V and 3 bases at J, leaving 13 bases unmatched. Looked up from germline, CDR1 is SGHNT and CDR2 is YENEEA. The CDR3 consists of 17 residues. This TCR derives from a male donor with ankylosing spondylitis. The rearrangement links TRBV11-3 to TRBJ2-7; 10 positions match TRBD2. Sequenced: blood, either unsorted or a sorted T cell fraction (not recorded which). The CDR3 bases are TGTGCCAGCAGCCCTCTTAACCCTAGCGGGAGAGTCTACGAGCAGTACTTC. Translating gives CASSPLNPSGRVYEQYF.